This T cell receptor beta chain was profiled in a study of T cells after yellow fever vaccination. Germline CDR1 and CDR2: SGDLS and YYNGEE. V was clipped by 0 bases and J by 5 bases; unmatched bases: 7. CDR3 length equals 17 residues. MiXCR was run by TCRdb on the 5' RACE reads, yielding one entry per CDR3 protein. The sample lists roughly 150,000 distinct CDR3 sequences; around 7% were seen once. In its sample, this clonotype was seen a few times. The J gene is TRBJ2-1, the V gene TRBV9, with 11 bases that match TRBD2. The sample in question was CD4+ T cells sorted from PBMCs, obtained around 5 days after the first yellow fever vaccination. This TCR derives from a man between 18 and 35 years old who received the YFV17D yellow fever vaccine. In DNA, the CDR3 is TGTGCCAGCAGCGTAGCGGGGACTAGCGGAATAGACAATGAGCAGTTCTTC. It yields the protein CASSVAGTSGIDNEQFF.